The rows below give T cell receptor beta chains drawn from one sample of a study of CD8 T cells in ankylosing spondylitis. One entry per CDR3 protein, called by TCRdb with MiXCR from the 5' RACE reads. Seen here are around 300,000 distinct CDR3 sequences, roughly 14% observed once, and the top ten hold about 1%. Sequencing was performed on blood, either unsorted or a sorted T cell fraction (not recorded which). These receptors all stem from a male donor with ankylosing spondylitis or in good health (not recorded which). CDR3s include the opening cysteine and the closing phenylalanine or tryptophan. Only some rows state a clone size, as once, few, many or a class for expanded clones.

v_call,j_call,clone_size,cdr3_aa
TRBV18,TRBJ2-3,few,CASSPYGTDTQYF
TRBV3-1,TRBJ1-1,few,CASSPWGARGLNTEAFF
TRBV7-9,TRBJ2-7,-,CSSSGASGQPLRSF
TRBV7-2,TRBJ2-3,-,CASSLWSSTDTQYF
TRBV29-1,TRBJ2-4,many,CSVEGGIDIQYF
TRBV10-2,TRBJ1-4,few,CASRLDTYEKLFF
TRBV7-9,TRBJ1-4,-,CASSLVGGAEDEKLFF
TRBV12-3/TRBV12-4,TRBJ1-5,-,CASRPGVGNQPQHF
TRBV7-2,TRBJ2-2,few,CASSQGSWSTGELFF
TRBV5-5,TRBJ2-7,-,CASSGGSGQFSYEQYF
TRBV3-1,TRBJ2-1,few,CASSQWGQGNEQFF
TRBV5-1,TRBJ2-1,many,CASSIGTDNEQFF
TRBV12-3/TRBV12-4,TRBJ2-2,-,CASKWRTESTGELFF
TRBV5-1,TRBJ2-5,-,CASSLGAGLETQYF
TRBV21-1,TRBJ2-1,-,CASSKRGTGFNEQFF
TRBV5-5,TRBJ2-3,few,CASSLGAVLSTDTQYF
TRBV6-1,TRBJ2-2,few,CASSEGGAGELFF
TRBV10-3,TRBJ2-7,-,CATRVERYEQYF
TRBV7-2,TRBJ2-3,-,CASSPKGGGKDTQYF
TRBV5-1,TRBJ1-2,-,CASSPGTIGGYTF
TRBV7-2,TRBJ1-3,-,CASSRMWGSGNTIYF
TRBV5-1,TRBJ2-3,many,CASSLGSTDTQYF
TRBV19,TRBJ1-2,-,CASSIWRTGDPYYGYTF
TRBV29-1,TRBJ2-3,-,CSVDDRVGTDTQYF
TRBV6-5,TRBJ2-1,few,CASSYREDGEQFF
TRBV11-2,TRBJ2-2,few,CASRPQAWLSNTGELFF
TRBV20-1,TRBJ1-5,many,CSASSGTSRNQPQHF
TRBV20-1,TRBJ2-3,few,CSPYSEGTDTQYF
TRBV2,TRBJ1-3,few,CASSPPGQAGNTIYF
TRBV3-1,TRBJ2-2,few,CASSQRQVTGELFF
TRBV14,TRBJ2-3,few,CASSRLAGASTDTQYF
TRBV4-2,TRBJ1-1,few,CASSQEDTGNTEAFF
TRBV6-5,TRBJ1-1,many,CASSSIVGGTEAFF
TRBV7-2,TRBJ2-1,-,CASTIAGGGSYNEQFF
TRBV20-1,TRBJ2-1,few,CSARGTSLYNEQFF
TRBV6-5,TRBJ1-1,-,CASSYSYGRNTEAFF
TRBV20-1,TRBJ2-3,few,CSANYQLTQTDTQYF
TRBV29-1,TRBJ2-5,many,CSVEGRFQETQYF
TRBV29-1,TRBJ1-2,few,CSVEKGLANYGYTF
TRBV12-3/TRBV12-4,TRBJ2-5,many,CASSWAGQETQYF
TRBV5-1,TRBJ1-4,few,CASSWTSGTGGEKLFF
TRBV5-1,TRBJ1-1,-,CASSVGTGTPNTEAFF
TRBV5-6,TRBJ1-1,many,CASTQGDRNTEAFF
TRBV20-1,TRBJ2-3,-,CSAAGTSGRALDTQYF